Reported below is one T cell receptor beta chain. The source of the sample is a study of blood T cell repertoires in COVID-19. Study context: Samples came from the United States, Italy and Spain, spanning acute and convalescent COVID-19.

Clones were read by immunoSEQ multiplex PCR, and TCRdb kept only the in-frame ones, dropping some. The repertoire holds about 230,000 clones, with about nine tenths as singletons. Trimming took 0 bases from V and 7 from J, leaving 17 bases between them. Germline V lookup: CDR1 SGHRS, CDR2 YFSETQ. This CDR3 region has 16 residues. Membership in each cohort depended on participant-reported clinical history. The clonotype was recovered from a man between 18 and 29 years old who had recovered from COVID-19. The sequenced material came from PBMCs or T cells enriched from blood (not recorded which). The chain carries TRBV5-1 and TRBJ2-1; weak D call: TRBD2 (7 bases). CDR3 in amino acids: CASSLASSGTSNEQFF. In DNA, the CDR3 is TGCGCCAGCAGCTTGGCGTCCAGCGGGACATCTAATGAGCAGTTCTTC.